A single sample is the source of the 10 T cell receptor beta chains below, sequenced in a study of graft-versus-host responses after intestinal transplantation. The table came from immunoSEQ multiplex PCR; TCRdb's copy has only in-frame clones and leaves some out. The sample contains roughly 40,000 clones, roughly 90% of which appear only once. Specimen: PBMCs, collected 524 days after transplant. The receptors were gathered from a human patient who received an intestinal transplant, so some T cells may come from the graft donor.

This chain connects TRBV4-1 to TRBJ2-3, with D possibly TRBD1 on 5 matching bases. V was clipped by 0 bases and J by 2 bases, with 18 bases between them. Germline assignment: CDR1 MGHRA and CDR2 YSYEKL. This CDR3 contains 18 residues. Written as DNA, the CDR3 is TGCGCCAGCAGCCAAGATCAACTCACAGGTATCCACACAGATACGCAGTATTTT. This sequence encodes CASSQDQLTGIHTDTQYF.

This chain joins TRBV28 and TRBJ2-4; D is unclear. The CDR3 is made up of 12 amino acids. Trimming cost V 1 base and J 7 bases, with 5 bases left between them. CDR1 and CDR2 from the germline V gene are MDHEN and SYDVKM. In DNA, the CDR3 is TGTGCCAGCAGTTTATTAGGGAACATTCAGTACTTC. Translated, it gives CASSLLGNIQYF.

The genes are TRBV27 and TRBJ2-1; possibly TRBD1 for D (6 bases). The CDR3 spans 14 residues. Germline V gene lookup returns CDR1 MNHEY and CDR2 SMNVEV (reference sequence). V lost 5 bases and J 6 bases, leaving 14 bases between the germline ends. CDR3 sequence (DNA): TGTGCCAGCAGTCTCCGGTACAGGGTCAATGAGCAGTTCTTC. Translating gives CASSLRYRVNEQFF.

CDR3 nucleotide sequence: TGTGCCAGCTCACGGGTCCCCGTAGAAGCCTACGAGCAGTACTTC. Translation: CASSRVPVEAYEQYF. V and J are TRBV18 and TRBJ2-7; D is ambiguous. Germline V gene lookup returns CDR1 KGHSH and CDR2 LQKENI. V shed 4 bases and J shed 2 bases, with 15 bases lying between them. This CDR3 is 15 amino acids long.

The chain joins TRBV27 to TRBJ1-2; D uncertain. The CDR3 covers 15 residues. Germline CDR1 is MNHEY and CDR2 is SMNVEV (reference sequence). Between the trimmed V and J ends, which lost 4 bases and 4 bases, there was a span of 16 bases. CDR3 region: CASSSPGEGFYGYTF. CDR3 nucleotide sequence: TGTGCCAGCAGTTCCCCAGGCGAGGGATTCTATGGCTACACCTTC.

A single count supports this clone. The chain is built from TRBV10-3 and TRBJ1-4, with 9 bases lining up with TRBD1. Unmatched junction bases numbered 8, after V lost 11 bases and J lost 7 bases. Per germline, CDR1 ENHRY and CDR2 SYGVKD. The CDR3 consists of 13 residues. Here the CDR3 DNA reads TGTGCCGCTAACGGGGACAGGGCTGAAAAACTGTTTTTT. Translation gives CAANGDRAEKLFF.

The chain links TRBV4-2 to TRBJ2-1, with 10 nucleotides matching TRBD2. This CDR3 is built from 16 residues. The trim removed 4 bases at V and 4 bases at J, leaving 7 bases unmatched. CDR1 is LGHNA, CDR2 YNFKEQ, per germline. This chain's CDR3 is CASSRRLAGVYNEQFF. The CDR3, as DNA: TGTGCCAGCAGCCGTCGTCTAGCGGGAGTTTACAATGAGCAGTTCTTC.

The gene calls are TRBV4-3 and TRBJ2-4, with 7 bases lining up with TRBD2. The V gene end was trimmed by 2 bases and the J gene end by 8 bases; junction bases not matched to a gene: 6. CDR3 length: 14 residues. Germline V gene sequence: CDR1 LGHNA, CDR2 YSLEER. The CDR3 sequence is CASSQTAAGDIQYF. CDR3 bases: TGCGCCAGCAGCCAAACAGCGGCGGGGGACATTCAGTACTTC.

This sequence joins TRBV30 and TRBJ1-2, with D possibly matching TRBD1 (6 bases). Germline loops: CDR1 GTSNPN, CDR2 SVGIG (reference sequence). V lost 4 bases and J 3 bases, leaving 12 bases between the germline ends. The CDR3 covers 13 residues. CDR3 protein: CAWKRTVDYGYTF. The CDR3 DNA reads TGTGCCTGGAAAAGGACAGTAGACTATGGCTACACCTTC.

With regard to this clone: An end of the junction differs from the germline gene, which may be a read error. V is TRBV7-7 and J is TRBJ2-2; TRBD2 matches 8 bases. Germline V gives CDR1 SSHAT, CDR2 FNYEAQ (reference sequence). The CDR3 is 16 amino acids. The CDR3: CASSLDGRAVTGELFF. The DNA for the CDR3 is TGTGCTAGCAGCTTAGACGGGAGGGCCGTCACCGGGGAGCTGTTTTTT.